This T cell receptor (beta chain) was found in a study of radiation and T cells in renal cell carcinoma. Time point reported: blood 4 weeks post-SBRT, at nephrectomy. The treatment denotes: 15 Gy SBRT to primary tumor, nephrectomy 4 weeks later. Produced via immunoSEQ multiplex PCR; TCRdb's table is partial and in-frame only. The table records around 74,000 clones, less than 85% of them present only once. Germline V CDR1 and CDR2: SGHRS, YFSETQ. The CDR3 runs to 15 residues. Losses at the gene ends were 2 bases for V and 2 bases for J; bases not matched to a gene: 5. The gene calls are TRBV5-1 and TRBJ2-3; the match to TRBD2 covers 7 bases. The sample consisted of blood, taken from a patient whose treatment included radiotherapy and nephrectomy. The receptor's source is a woman in her sixties or seventies with renal cell carcinoma. The CDR3 DNA reads TGCGCCAGCAGCTTAACCGGGACTATCACAGATACGCAGTATTTT. Protein product: CASSLTGTITDTQYF.